This passage covers 24 T cell receptor beta chains from one sample sequenced in a study of cytomegalovirus exposure and HLA in healthy donors. TCRdb's table, derived via immunoSEQ multiplex PCR, lists solely in-frame clones and lacks some. Of about 56,000 clones in the sample, approximately 94% were seen once. The sequencing input was PBMCs. All receptors derive from a man aged 18 to 29 in good health and CMV-seronegative.

The rearrangement links TRBV6-5 to TRBJ2-7; D is unresolved. From germline, CDR1 is MNHEY and CDR2 SVGAGI. This CDR3 is built from 12 residues. The V gene lost 0 bases and the J gene lost 10 bases, with 10 bases spanning the gap. CDR3 in amino acids: CASSYSGLAQYF. CDR3 in DNA: TGTGCCAGCAGTTACTCTGGTCTGGCACAGTACTTC.

The V gene is TRBV7-2, the J gene TRBJ2-1, with D unclear. This CDR3 has 13 amino acids. The V end lost 3 bases, the J end lost 8 bases, and 11 bases lay between the germline ends. Germline values: CDR1 SGHTA, CDR2 FQGNSA. CDR3 protein: CASSFLIADEQFF. The CDR3 region has the DNA TGTGCCAGCAGCTTTCTTATAGCAGATGAGCAGTTCTTC.

This clone was counted a single time. V gene TRBV4-3 combines with J gene TRBJ2-7; D not resolved. The CDR3 has 13 amino acids. Per germline, CDR1 LGHNA and CDR2 YSLEER. Trimming took 0 bases from V and 1 from J, leaving 4 bases between them. This CDR3 is CASSQDRSYEQYF. The CDR3 DNA is TGCGCCAGCAGCCAAGACCGGTCCTACGAGCAGTACTTC.

The rearrangement joins TRBV5-6 to TRBJ2-3, with a possible D match to TRBD2 (6 bases). Trimming cost V 0 bases and J 1 base, with 12 bases left between them. The CDR3 contains 16 residues. Germline loops: CDR1 SGHDT, CDR2 YYEEEE. CDR3 residues: CASSLGWGGGTDTQYF. The CDR3 DNA follows: TGTGCCAGCAGCTTGGGTTGGGGCGGGGGCACAGATACGCAGTATTTT.

Only one count was recorded for this clone. V gene TRBV9 combines with J gene TRBJ1-2; 7 bases match TRBD1. Germline V lookup: CDR1 SGDLS, CDR2 YYNGEE. V dropped 4 bases and J dropped 1; count of bases not matched to a gene: 10. This CDR3 contains 16 residues. In DNA, the CDR3 is TGTGCCAGCAGCCCCGAGGGACAGCCGTATAACTATGGCTACACCTTC. It is translated as CASSPEGQPYNYGYTF.

This clone has just one count. The genes are TRBV2 and TRBJ2-7; D gene unclear. This CDR3 has 12 residues. V gave up 4 bases and J gave up 6 bases, with 10 bases separating them. Looked up from germline, CDR1 is SNHLY and CDR2 is FYNNEI. CDR3 sequence: CASSAYQSEQYF. The CDR3 DNA follows: TGTGCCAGCAGTGCCTACCAAAGCGAGCAGTACTTC. The full variable domain, completed using reference TRBV2 and TRBJ2-7, is EPEVTQTPSHQVTQMGQEVILRCVPISNHLYFYWYRQILGQKVEFLVSFYNNEISEKSEIFDDQFSVERPDGSNFTLKIRSTKLEDSAMYFCASSAYQSEQYFGPGTRLTVT.

The rearrangement uses TRBV7-9 and TRBJ2-5; 7 bases are a match to TRBD1. Germline assignment: CDR1 SEHNR and CDR2 FQNEAQ (reference sequence). The trim removed 5 bases at V and 3 bases at J, leaving 12 bases unmatched. This CDR3 region has 16 residues. CDR3 sequence reads: CASSPLTGLREETQYF. CDR3 DNA: TGTGCCAGCAGCCCCTTGACAGGGCTGAGGGAAGAGACCCAGTACTTC.

V and J are TRBV7-8 and TRBJ2-7; 8 bases align to TRBD2. V lost 6 bases and J lost 3; bases outside the gene matches: 10. The CDR3 has 15 residues. Germline CDR1 reads SGHVS; CDR2 reads FQNEAQ. CDR3 sequence: CASRPRAGEDYEQYF. The CDR3 DNA reads as TGTGCCAGCAGACCTCGAGCGGGAGAGGACTACGAGCAGTACTTC.

The V gene is TRBV7-2, the J gene TRBJ2-7; 12 nucleotides line up with TRBD2. J gave up 3 bases and V 4 bases, and 4 bases lay outside the gene matches. Germline V gives CDR1 SGHTA, CDR2 FQGNSA. This CDR3 is 15 amino acids long. CDR3 sequence (DNA): TGTGCCAGCAGCTCCCTAGCGGGAGGGAACTACGAGCAGTACTTC. Translated: CASSSLAGGNYEQYF.

CDR3 DNA: TGCGCCAGCATCCCGAACGGGAGGAACACAGATACGCAGTATTTT. It is translated as CASIPNGRNTDTQYF. The chain links TRBV4-3 to TRBJ2-3, with 7 nucleotides matching TRBD2. Looked up from germline, CDR1 is LGHNA and CDR2 is YSLEER. The J segment lost 2 bases and the V segment lost 7 bases, leaving 9 bases of the junction unmatched. The CDR3 consists of 15 residues.

This clone was counted between two and nine times. J is TRBJ2-7 and V is TRBV2; D perhaps matches TRBD2 (5 bases). CDR1 is SNHLY and CDR2 is FYNNEI in the germline V gene. The germline V and J ends were trimmed by 6 bases and 4 bases, with 13 bases remaining between them. CDR3 length equals 13 residues. The CDR3 here is CASRDGGKYEQYF. In DNA, the CDR3 is TGTGCCAGCAGAGACGGAGGAAAATACGAGCAGTACTTC.

A single count supports this clone. The chain couples TRBV27 to TRBJ2-7; 8 bases are a match to TRBD1. This CDR3 is built from 15 residues. The germline V gene has CDR1 MNHEY and CDR2 SMNVEV (reference sequence). V lost 6 bases and J lost 3; bases outside the gene matches: 10. The CDR3 DNA follows: TGTGCCAGCAGCCACGGACAGGGTGGTTTCTACGAGCAGTACTTC. It yields the protein CASSHGQGGFYEQYF.

The CDR3 spells CSASHREEAFF. In DNA form, the CDR3 reads TGCAGTGCTAGTCACCGGGAAGAAGCTTTCTTT. The rearrangement joins TRBV20-1 to TRBJ1-1; D remains ambiguous. Per the germline V gene, CDR1 is DFQATT and CDR2 is SNEGSKA (reference sequence). The CDR3 extends over 11 amino acids. The germline V and J ends were trimmed by 3 bases and 8 bases, with 10 bases remaining between them.

This chain links TRBV21-1 with TRBJ2-1; no check of the table's D call, TRBD2, against the DNA was made. TRBV21-1 is termed a pseudogene. This CDR3 has 12 residues. This CDR3 is CASSPRPNEQFF. Written as DNA, the CDR3 is TGTGCCAGCAGCCCTAGGCCCAATGAGCAGTTCTTC.

The chain is built from TRBV7-2 and TRBJ2-5; TRBD1 agrees at 7 bases. V lost 3 bases to trimming and J lost 4 bases; unmatched junction nucleotides: 11. Germline CDR1 and CDR2: SGHTA and FQGNSA. The CDR3 is 16 residues long. The CDR3 DNA sequence: TGTGCCAGCAGCTTGAGGCCCACAGGGGCGGGAGAGACCCAGTACTTC. Protein sequence: CASSLRPTGAGETQYF.

The rearrangement joins TRBV5-1 to TRBJ1-4, with TRBD1 as a possible D gene (6 bases). The V end was cut by 4 bases, the J end by 2 bases, with 12 bases between. This CDR3 is 15 amino acids long. Germline lookup yields CDR1 SGHRS and CDR2 YFSETQ. The CDR3 DNA reads as TGCGCCAGCAGCCCCGAGGGGGTCACTAATGAAAAACTGTTTTTT. Translated: CASSPEGVTNEKLFF.

This sequence joins TRBV4-1 and TRBJ1-5; 9 bases are a match to TRBD1. The V segment lost 4 bases and the J segment 0 bases; nucleotides outside the gene matches: 4. The CDR3 length is 16 residues. In germline, CDR1 is MGHRA, CDR2 YSYEKL. The CDR3 here is CASSPRTGDSNQPQHF. The CDR3 DNA follows: TGCGCCAGCAGCCCACGGACAGGGGATAGCAATCAGCCCCAGCATTTT.

V and J are TRBV27 and TRBJ2-5; weak D call: TRBD1 (5 bases). CDR1 and CDR2 from the germline V gene are MNHEY and SMNVEV (reference sequence). The length of the CDR3 is 17 residues. The V end was cut by 4 bases, the J end by 5 bases, with 23 bases between. CDR3 amino acids: CASSSNNQGIKGETQYF. As DNA, the CDR3 is TGTGCCAGCAGTTCAAATAATCAAGGGATTAAGGGGGAGACCCAGTACTTC.

A remark on this clone: One junction end does not reproduce the germline sequence, and a read error may be involved. This CDR3 is also generated by other DNA sequences in the sample. The chain employs TRBV10-3 and TRBJ2-7; D is ambiguous. Germline loops: CDR1 ENHRY, CDR2 SYGVKD. CDR3 length equals 11 residues. In DNA form, the CDR3 reads TGCGCCATCAGTGACAACTACGAGCAGTACTTC. Its translation: CAISDNYEQYF.

The J gene is TRBJ1-1, the V gene TRBV10-3; 10 nucleotides line up with TRBD1. CDR1 and CDR2 from the germline V gene are ENHRY and SYGVKD. CDR3 length: 16 residues. The V and J ends lost 2 bases and 5 bases, in that order; junction bases with no gene match: 8. This chain's CDR3 is CAISEETGGSSTEAFF. CDR3 sequence (DNA): TGTGCCATCAGTGAGGAGACAGGGGGCTCGAGTACTGAAGCTTTCTTT.

The chain combines TRBV29-1 with TRBJ2-3; the match to TRBD2 covers 10 bases. V lost 4 bases and J lost 6; bases outside the gene matches: 7. This CDR3 has 14 residues. Germline loops: CDR1 SQVTM, CDR2 ANQGSEA. The CDR3 region has the DNA TGCAGCGTTGTCTCTAGCGGGAGATGGGATACGCAGTATTTT. Translation gives CSVVSSGRWDTQYF.

The rearrangement uses TRBV5-1 and TRBJ2-7, with a weak D call TRBD2 (6 bases). The V end was cut by 0 bases, the J end by 6 bases, with 13 bases between. The CDR3 consists of 14 residues. Germline CDR1 and CDR2: SGHRS and YFSETQ. CDR3 in DNA: TGCGCCAGCAGCTTGGTACGGCCGGGAGTCGAGCAGTACTTC. Protein: CASSLVRPGVEQYF.

The rearrangement links TRBV28 to TRBJ2-1; D may be TRBD1 (7 bases). Trimming stripped 11 bases from V and 3 bases from J, with 17 bases between. The CDR3 sequence is 14 residues long. Germline lookup yields CDR1 MDHEN and CDR2 SYDVKM. CDR3 region: CASIGGTVYNEQFF. CDR3 DNA sequence: TGTGCCTCCATAGGGGGGACAGTCTACAATGAGCAGTTCTTC.

This chain uses TRBV7-9 with TRBJ2-5; 10 positions agree with TRBD2. Trimming removed 4 bases from V and 5 bases from J; junction bases left unmatched: 7. This CDR3 has 15 amino acids. Germline loops: CDR1 SEHNR, CDR2 FQNEAQ (reference sequence). CDR3 DNA: TGTGCCAGCAGCTCAAATAGCGGGAGGATGGAGACCCAGTACTTC. The encoded protein is CASSSNSGRMETQYF.